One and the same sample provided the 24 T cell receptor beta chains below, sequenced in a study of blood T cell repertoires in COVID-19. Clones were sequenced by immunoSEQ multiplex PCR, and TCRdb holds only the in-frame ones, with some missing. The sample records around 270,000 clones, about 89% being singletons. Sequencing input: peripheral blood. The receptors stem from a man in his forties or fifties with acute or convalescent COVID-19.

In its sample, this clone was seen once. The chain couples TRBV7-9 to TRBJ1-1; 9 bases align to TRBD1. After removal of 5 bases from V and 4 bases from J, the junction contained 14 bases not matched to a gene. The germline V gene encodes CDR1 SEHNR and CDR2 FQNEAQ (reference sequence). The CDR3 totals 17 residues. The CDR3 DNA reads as TGTGCCAGCAGCCGGGACAGGGCAGGATGGAGAGGCACTGAAGCTTTCTTT. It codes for CASSRDRAGWRGTEAFF.

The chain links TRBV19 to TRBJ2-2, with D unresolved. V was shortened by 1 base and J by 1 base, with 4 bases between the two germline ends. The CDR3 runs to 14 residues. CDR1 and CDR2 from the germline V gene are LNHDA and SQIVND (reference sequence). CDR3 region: CASSIAVNTGELFF. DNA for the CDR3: TGTGCCAGTAGTATAGCGGTGAACACCGGGGAGCTGTTTTTT.

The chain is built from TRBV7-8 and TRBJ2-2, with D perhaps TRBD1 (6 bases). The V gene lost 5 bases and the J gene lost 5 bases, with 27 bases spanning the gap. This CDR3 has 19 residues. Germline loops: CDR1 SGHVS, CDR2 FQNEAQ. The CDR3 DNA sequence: TGTGCCAGCAGCCGATACTCCGGGACAAAGGGCCGAGGTACCGGGGAGCTGTTTTTT. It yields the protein CASSRYSGTKGRGTGELFF.

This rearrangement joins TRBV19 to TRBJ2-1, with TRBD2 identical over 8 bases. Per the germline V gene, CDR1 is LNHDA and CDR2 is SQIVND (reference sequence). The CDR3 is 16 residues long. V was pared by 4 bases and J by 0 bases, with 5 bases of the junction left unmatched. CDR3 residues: CASSTRGGTSYNEQFF. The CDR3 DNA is TGTGCCAGTAGTACTCGGGGGGGCACCTCCTACAATGAGCAGTTCTTC.

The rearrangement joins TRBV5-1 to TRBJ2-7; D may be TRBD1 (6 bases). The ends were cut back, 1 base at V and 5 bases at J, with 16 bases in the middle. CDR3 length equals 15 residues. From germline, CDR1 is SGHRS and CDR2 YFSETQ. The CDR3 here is CASSLTGTSEDEQYF. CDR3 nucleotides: TGCGCCAGCAGCTTGACCGGGACATCGGAGGACGAGCAGTACTTC.

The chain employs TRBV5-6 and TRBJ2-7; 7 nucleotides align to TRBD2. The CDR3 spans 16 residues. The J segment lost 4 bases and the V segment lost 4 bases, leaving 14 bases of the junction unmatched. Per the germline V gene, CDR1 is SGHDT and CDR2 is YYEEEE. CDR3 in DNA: TGTGCCAGCAGCGCCTACCTGGGCGGGGGTCTTTACGAGCAGTACTTC. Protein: CASSAYLGGGLYEQYF.

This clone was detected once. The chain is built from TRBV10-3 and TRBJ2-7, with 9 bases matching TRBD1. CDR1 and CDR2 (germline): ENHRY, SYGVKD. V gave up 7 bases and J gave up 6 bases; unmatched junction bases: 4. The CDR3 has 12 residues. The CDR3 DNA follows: TGTGCCATCAAAGCGACAGGGGGCGAGCAGTACTTC. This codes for CAIKATGGEQYF.

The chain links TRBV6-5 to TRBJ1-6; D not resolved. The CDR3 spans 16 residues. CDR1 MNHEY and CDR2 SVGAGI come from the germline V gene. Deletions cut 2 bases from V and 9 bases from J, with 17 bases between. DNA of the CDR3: TGTGCCAGCAGTTACGAGGGCAGAATTTCCTCTTCACCCCTCCACTTT. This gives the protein CASSYEGRISSSPLHF.

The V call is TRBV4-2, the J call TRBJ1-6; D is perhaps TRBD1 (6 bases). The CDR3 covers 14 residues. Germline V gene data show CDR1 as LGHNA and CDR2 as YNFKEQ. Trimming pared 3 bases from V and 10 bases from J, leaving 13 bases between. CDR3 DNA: TGTGCCAGCAGCCAGGACGACAGGATGTCACCCCTCCACTTT. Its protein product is CASSQDDRMSPLHF.

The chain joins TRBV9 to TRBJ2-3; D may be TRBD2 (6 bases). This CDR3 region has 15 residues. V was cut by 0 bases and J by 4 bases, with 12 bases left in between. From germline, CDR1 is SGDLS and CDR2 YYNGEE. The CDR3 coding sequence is TGTGCCAGCAGCGTAGGGGCGGGGAAGGCAGATACGCAGTATTTT. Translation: CASSVGAGKADTQYF.

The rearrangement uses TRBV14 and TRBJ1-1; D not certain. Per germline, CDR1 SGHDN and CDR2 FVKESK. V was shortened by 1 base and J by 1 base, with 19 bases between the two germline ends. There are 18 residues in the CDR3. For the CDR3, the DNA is TGTGCCAGCAGCCAAGGAATGAGAAGAGGGAACCCGAACACTGAAGCTTTCTTT. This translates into CASSQGMRRGNPNTEAFF.

The CDR3: CASSLASSGDDEQFF. The DNA of the CDR3 is TGCGCCAGCAGCTTGGCGAGTAGCGGGGACGATGAGCAGTTCTTC. The chain uses TRBV5-1 and TRBJ2-1; TRBD2 aligns across 8 bases. The trim removed 0 bases at V and 8 bases at J, leaving 7 bases unmatched. In germline, CDR1 is SGHRS, CDR2 YFSETQ. The CDR3 totals 15 residues.

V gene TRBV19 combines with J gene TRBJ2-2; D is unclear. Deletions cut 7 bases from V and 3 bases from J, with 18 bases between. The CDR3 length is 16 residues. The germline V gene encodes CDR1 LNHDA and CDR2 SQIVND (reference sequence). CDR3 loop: CASNPTTPGDTGELFF. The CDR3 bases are TGTGCCAGTAACCCCACAACCCCAGGCGACACCGGGGAGCTGTTTTTT.

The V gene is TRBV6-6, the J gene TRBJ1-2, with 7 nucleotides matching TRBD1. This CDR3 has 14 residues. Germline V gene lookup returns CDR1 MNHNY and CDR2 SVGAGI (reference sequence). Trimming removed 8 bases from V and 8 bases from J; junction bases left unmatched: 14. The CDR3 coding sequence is TGTGCCAGCGGAGTTACCGGACAGGCGGGGGGCTACACCTTC. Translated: CASGVTGQAGGYTF.

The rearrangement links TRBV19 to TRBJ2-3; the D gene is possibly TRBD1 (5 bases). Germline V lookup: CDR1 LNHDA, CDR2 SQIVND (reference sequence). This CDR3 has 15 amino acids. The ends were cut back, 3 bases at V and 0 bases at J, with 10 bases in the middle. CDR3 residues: CASSMKGSSTDTQYF. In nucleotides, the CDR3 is TGTGCCAGTAGTATGAAGGGGTCAAGCACAGATACGCAGTATTTT.

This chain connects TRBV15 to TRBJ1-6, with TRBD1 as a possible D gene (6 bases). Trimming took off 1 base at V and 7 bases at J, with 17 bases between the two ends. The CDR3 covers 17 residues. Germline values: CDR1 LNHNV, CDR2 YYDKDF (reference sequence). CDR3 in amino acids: CATSRGGTPGANSPLHF. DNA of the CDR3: TGTGCCACCAGCAGAGGAGGGACACCTGGTGCCAATTCACCCCTCCACTTT.

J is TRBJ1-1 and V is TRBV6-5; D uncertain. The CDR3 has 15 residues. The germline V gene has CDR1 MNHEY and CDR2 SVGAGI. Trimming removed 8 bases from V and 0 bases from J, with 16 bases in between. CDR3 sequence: CASRRALAMNTEAFF. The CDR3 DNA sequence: TGTGCCAGCCGGCGGGCTTTGGCCATGAACACTGAAGCTTTCTTT.

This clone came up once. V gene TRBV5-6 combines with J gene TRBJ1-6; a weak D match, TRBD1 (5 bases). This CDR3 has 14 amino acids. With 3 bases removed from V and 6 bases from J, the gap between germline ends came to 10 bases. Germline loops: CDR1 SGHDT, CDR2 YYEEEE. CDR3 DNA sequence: TGTGCCAGCAGCTCGGGACTGATTAATTCACCCCTCCACTTT. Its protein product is CASSSGLINSPLHF.

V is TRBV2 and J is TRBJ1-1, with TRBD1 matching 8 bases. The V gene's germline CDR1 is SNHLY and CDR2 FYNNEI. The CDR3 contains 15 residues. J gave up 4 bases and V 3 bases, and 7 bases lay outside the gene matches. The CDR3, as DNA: TGTGCCAGCAGTGAGACAGGGGCAGGAGTCACTGAAGCTTTCTTT. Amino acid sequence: CASSETGAGVTEAFF. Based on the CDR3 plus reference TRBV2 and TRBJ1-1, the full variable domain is EPEVTQTPSHQVTQMGQEVILRCVPISNHLYFYWYRQILGQKVEFLVSFYNNEISEKSEIFDDQFSVERPDGSNFTLKIRSTKLEDSAMYFCASSETGAGVTEAFFGQGTRLTVV.

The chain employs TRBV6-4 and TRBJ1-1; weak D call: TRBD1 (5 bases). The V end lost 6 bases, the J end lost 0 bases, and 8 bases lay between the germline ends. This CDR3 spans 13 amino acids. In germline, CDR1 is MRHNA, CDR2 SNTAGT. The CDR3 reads CASSAGMNTEAFF. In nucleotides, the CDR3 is TGTGCCAGCAGCGCAGGGATGAACACTGAAGCTTTCTTT.

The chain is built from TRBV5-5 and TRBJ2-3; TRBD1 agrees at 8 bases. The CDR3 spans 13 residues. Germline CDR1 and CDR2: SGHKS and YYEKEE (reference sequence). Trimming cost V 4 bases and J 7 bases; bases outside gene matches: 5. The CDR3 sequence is CASSMTGDNTQYF. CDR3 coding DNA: TGTGCCAGCAGCATGACAGGGGATAATACGCAGTATTTT.

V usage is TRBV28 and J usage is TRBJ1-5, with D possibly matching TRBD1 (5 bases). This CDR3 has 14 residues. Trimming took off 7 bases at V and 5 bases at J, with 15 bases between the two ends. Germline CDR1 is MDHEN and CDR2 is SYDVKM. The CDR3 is CASIRWGGDQPQHF. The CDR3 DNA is TGTGCCAGCATCCGATGGGGGGGGGATCAGCCCCAGCATTTT.

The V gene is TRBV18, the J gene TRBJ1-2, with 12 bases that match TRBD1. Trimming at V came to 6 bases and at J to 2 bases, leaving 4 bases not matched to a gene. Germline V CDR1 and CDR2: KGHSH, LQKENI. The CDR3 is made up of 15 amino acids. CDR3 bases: TGTGCCAGCTCTGAGGGACAGGGGGCGAACTATGGCTACACCTTC. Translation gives CASSEGQGANYGYTF.

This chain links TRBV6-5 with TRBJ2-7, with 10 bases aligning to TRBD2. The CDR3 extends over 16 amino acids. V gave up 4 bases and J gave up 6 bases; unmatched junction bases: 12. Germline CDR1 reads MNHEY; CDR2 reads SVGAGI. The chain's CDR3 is CASSSLAGASASEQYF. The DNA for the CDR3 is TGTGCCAGCAGTTCGCTAGCGGGGGCTTCCGCGAGCGAGCAGTACTTC.